The 15 T cell receptor beta chains below all came from one sample that was sequenced in a study of T cell responses to AZD1222 COVID-19 vaccine. Measured with immunoSEQ multiplex PCR; TCRdb has only the in-frame clones, and not every one. The sample yields about 200,000 clones, approximately 95% seen once. The source material was peripheral blood, sampled 28 days after the second AZD1222 dose. The receptor set was obtained from an adult who received the AZD1222 COVID-19 vaccine.

DNA of the CDR3: TGTGCCAGCAGCTCCGGGACTAGCGGGCCACAAGAGACCCAGTACTTC. It specifies CASSSGTSGPQETQYF. The V and J genes are TRBV7-3 and TRBJ2-5; 12 bases fit TRBD2. Germline CDR1 reads SGHTA; CDR2 reads FQGTGA. This CDR3 is built from 16 residues. The V segment lost 4 bases and the J segment 2 bases; nucleotides outside the gene matches: 5.

The sample holds one count of this clone. This chain links TRBV21-1 with TRBJ2-4; the D segment call TRBD2 is taken from the table without a DNA check. TRBV21-1 is a pseudogene locus. The CDR3 is 15 residues long. The CDR3 protein is CASSNGVVRKNIQYF. CDR3 DNA sequence: TGTGCCAGCAGCAATGGAGTGGTTAGGAAAAACATTCAGTACTTC.

The rearrangement joins TRBV6-5 to TRBJ1-5, with 7 bases lining up with TRBD1. The V segment lost 2 bases and the J segment 4 bases; nucleotides outside the gene matches: 5. This CDR3 is built from 15 residues. Per the germline V gene, CDR1 is MNHEY and CDR2 is SVGAGI. CDR3 DNA: TGTGCCAGCAGTTACCAACGGGACAGTAATCAGCCCCAGCATTTT. It translates to CASSYQRDSNQPQHF.

This clone has a single count. The V gene is TRBV7-2, the J gene TRBJ2-5; 8 bases map to TRBD1. The CDR3 covers 14 residues. With V trimmed by 3 bases and J by 5 bases, 5 bases remained unmatched. Germline-derived CDR1 and CDR2 are SGHTA and FQGNSA. The CDR3, as DNA: TGTGCCAGCAGCTTCCAGGGGGCCGGGGAGACCCAGTACTTC. It yields the protein CASSFQGAGETQYF.

This sequence joins TRBV19 and TRBJ1-4, with D unresolved. V lost 1 base to trimming and J lost 15 bases, with 12 bases between them. Germline CDR1 LNHDA, CDR2 SQIVND (reference sequence). The CDR3 consists of 12 residues. CDR3 bases: TGTGCCAGTAGTATAGGGGCAGCTCCGATGTTTTTT. It is translated as CASSIGAAPMFF.

With respect to this clone: Germline is not matched at one junction end, which may reflect a read error. The gene calls are TRBV3-1 (or the pseudogene TRBV3-2) and TRBJ1-1; TRBD1 matches 8 bases. Looked up from germline, CDR1 is LGHDT and CDR2 is YNNKEL (reference sequence). CDR3 length equals 12 residues. CDR3 sequence reads: CASTQGTGEAFF. The CDR3 DNA is TGTGCCAGCACCCAAGGGACAGGAGAAGCTTTCTTT.

This sequence joins TRBV28 and TRBJ1-1, with D perhaps matching TRBD1 (5 bases). The CDR3 contains 14 residues. CDR1 is MDHEN, CDR2 SYDVKM, per germline. Deletions cut 3 bases from V and 2 bases from J, with 10 bases between. CDR3 bases: TGTGCCAGCAGTTTTCCAGGGTTAAACACTGAAGCTTTCTTT. Protein: CASSFPGLNTEAFF.

This sequence joins TRBV7-8 and TRBJ2-6, with D uncertain. V shed 5 bases and J shed 0 bases, with 11 bases lying between them. Germline-derived CDR1 and CDR2 are SGHVS and FQNEAQ. This CDR3 contains 16 residues. CDR3 in amino acids: CASSRPIDSGANVLTF. In nucleotides, the CDR3 is TGTGCCAGCAGCCGACCGATAGACTCTGGGGCCAACGTCCTGACTTTC.

The gene calls are TRBV3-1 (or the pseudogene TRBV3-2) and TRBJ1-2; D remains ambiguous. V lost 1 base to trimming and J lost 7 bases, with 19 bases between them. CDR1 is LGHDT, CDR2 YNNKEL, per germline (reference sequence). This CDR3 comprises 16 residues. CDR3 sequence reads: CASSQGISLEDGGYTF. Written as DNA, the CDR3 is TGTGCCAGCAGCCAAGGTATCAGCTTGGAGGACGGTGGCTACACCTTC.

The gene calls are TRBV19 and TRBJ2-7, with 13 nucleotides matching TRBD2. The CDR3 runs 16 residues. Germline V gene data show CDR1 as LNHDA and CDR2 as SQIVND (reference sequence). V lost 7 bases and J lost 2; bases outside the gene matches: 8. CDR3 in DNA: TGTGCCAGTACCACACGTGGACTAGCGGGGGCCTACGAGCAGTACTTC. This encodes CASTTRGLAGAYEQYF.

The CDR3 nucleotides are TGTGCCAGCTCACCACCTGAGGGCCTCCCAAGGGCTTACGAGCAGTACTTC. It encodes CASSPPEGLPRAYEQYF. V is TRBV18 and J is TRBJ2-7; possible D gene TRBD2, 5 bases. Trimming took 0 bases from V and 4 from J, leaving 19 bases between them. The CDR3 has 17 residues. Germline CDR1 reads KGHSH; CDR2 reads LQKENI.

The chain is built from TRBV19 and TRBJ1-3; D uncertain. The V gene's germline CDR1 is LNHDA and CDR2 SQIVND (reference sequence). Trimming pared 1 base from V and 0 bases from J, leaving 7 bases between. This CDR3 has 15 residues. The chain's CDR3 is CASSIGSRSGNTIYF. For the CDR3, the DNA is TGTGCCAGTAGTATAGGGTCCCGCTCTGGAAACACCATATATTTT.

The chain uses TRBV19 and TRBJ1-1; D may be TRBD1 (5 bases). The CDR3 extends over 15 amino acids. The germline V gene encodes CDR1 LNHDA and CDR2 SQIVND (reference sequence). V was shortened by 1 base and J by 3 bases, with 12 bases between the two germline ends. The CDR3 is CASSIAGVGDTEAFF. The CDR3, as DNA: TGTGCCAGTAGTATAGCCGGGGTGGGGGACACTGAAGCTTTCTTT.

J is TRBJ1-5 and V is TRBV30; possible D gene TRBD1, 6 bases. The CDR3 has 12 amino acids. CDR1 and CDR2 from the germline V gene are GTSNPN and SVGIG (reference sequence). With 7 bases removed from V and 4 bases from J, the gap between germline ends came to 11 bases. DNA of the CDR3: TGTGCCTCCGGAACAGGGAATCAGCCCCAGCATTTT. Amino acid sequence: CASGTGNQPQHF.

The gene calls are TRBV5-4 and TRBJ2-4, with D unresolved. From germline, CDR1 is SGHNT and CDR2 YYREEE (reference sequence). This CDR3 contains 15 residues. Trimming left V 4 bases short and J 6 bases short, with 17 bases between. CDR3: CASSDPRAAANIQYF. The CDR3 bases are TGTGCCAGCAGCGACCCCCGGGCTGCGGCAAACATTCAGTACTTC. Combining the CDR3 with reference TRBV5-4 and TRBJ2-4 gives the whole variable domain ETGVTQSPTHLIKTRGQQVTLRCSSQSGHNTVSWYQQALGQGPQFIFQYYREEENGRGNFPPRFSGLQFPNYSSELNVNALELDDSALYLCASSDPRAAANIQYFGAGTRLSVL.